The 17 T cell receptor beta chains below come from one sample, sequenced in a study of siplizumab effects on memory and regulatory T cells. This table comes from immunoSEQ multiplex PCR, and its TCRdb copy is limited to in-frame clones, with some not included. Of some 97,000 clones detected, roughly 94% appear once; the ten largest clones hold roughly 0.6%. The sample comprised Tregs sorted from blood. The source is a human donor in good health.

Here the CDR3 reads CASSLALAANTEAFF. As DNA, the CDR3 is TGCGCCAGCAGCTTGGCCTTGGCAGCAAACACTGAAGCTTTCTTT. This chain joins TRBV5-1 and TRBJ1-1; D call uncertain. Germline lookup yields CDR1 SGHRS and CDR2 YFSETQ. V lost 0 bases and J 2 bases, leaving 11 bases between the germline ends. The CDR3 has 15 amino acids.

This rearrangement joins TRBV5-6 to TRBJ2-7; 7 nucleotides agree with TRBD1. The trim removed 0 bases at V and 4 bases at J, leaving 7 bases unmatched. The CDR3 is 15 amino acids. CDR1 is SGHDT and CDR2 is YYEEEE in the germline V gene. CDR3 amino acids: CASSLGTGLGYEQYF. The CDR3 coding sequence is TGTGCCAGCAGCTTGGGGACAGGCCTAGGGTACGAGCAGTACTTC. Variable domain in full (rest from reference TRBV5-6 and TRBJ2-7): DAGVTQSPTHLIKTRGQQVTLRCSPKSGHDTVSWYQQALGQGPQFIFQYYEEEERQRGNFPDRFSGHQFPNYSSELNVNALLLGDSALYLCASSLGTGLGYEQYFGPGTRLTVT.

V gene TRBV28 combines with J gene TRBJ1-2; 8 bases are shared with TRBD1. This CDR3 spans 14 amino acids. V was clipped by 6 bases and J by 3 bases; unmatched bases: 6. CDR1 is MDHEN, CDR2 SYDVKM, per germline. The CDR3 coding sequence is TGTGCCAGCAGACCGACAGGGGTTCACTATGGCTACACCTTC. Its protein is CASRPTGVHYGYTF.

This clone occurred once. The chain couples TRBV18 to TRBJ2-3; TRBD1 might be the D (5 bases). CDR3 size: 17 residues. Germline V gene sequence: CDR1 KGHSH, CDR2 LQKENI. Trimming took off 0 bases at V and 6 bases at J, with 19 bases between the two ends. CDR3 protein: CASSPPRGRFGADTQYF. As DNA, the CDR3 is TGTGCCAGCTCACCACCTAGGGGAAGATTCGGAGCGGATACGCAGTATTTT.

The gene calls are TRBV29-1 and TRBJ2-5, with unresolved D. This CDR3 has 12 amino acids. Germline CDR1 SQVTM, CDR2 ANQGSEA. Trimming took off 7 bases at V and 2 bases at J, with 11 bases between the two ends. The CDR3 region is CSAKGIQETQYF. In DNA, the CDR3 is TGCAGCGCCAAAGGTATACAAGAGACCCAGTACTTC.

This sequence joins TRBV30 and TRBJ1-2, with D possibly being TRBD1 (6 bases). The CDR3 extends over 11 amino acids. V lost 5 bases and J lost 7, with 11 bases in between. The germline V gene has CDR1 GTSNPN and CDR2 SVGIG (reference sequence). The CDR3 bases are TGTGCCTGGGCACAGGGTTTTGGCTACACCTTC. This codes for CAWAQGFGYTF. The full variable domain, completed using reference TRBV30 and TRBJ1-2, is SQTIHQWPATLVQPVGSPLSLECTVEGTSNPNLYWYRQAAGRGLQLLFYSVGIGQISSEVPQNLSASRPQDRQFILSSKKLLLSDSGFYLCAWAQGFGYTFGSGTRLTVV.

The chain links TRBV30 to TRBJ1-5; the D is unclear. Germline assignment: CDR1 GTSNPN and CDR2 SVGIG (reference sequence). CDR3 size: 12 residues. V lost 2 bases and J lost 9, with 11 bases in between. The CDR3 sequence: CAWSPGSLPQHF. CDR3 bases: TGTGCCTGGAGTCCGGGGAGTCTGCCCCAGCATTTT.

V gene TRBV7-8 combines with J gene TRBJ2-7; no clear D. Between the trimmed V and J ends, which lost 3 bases and 4 bases, there was a span of 13 bases. Germline assignment: CDR1 SGHVS and CDR2 FQNEAQ. This CDR3 spans 14 amino acids. The CDR3 sequence is CASSLMVQNYEQYF. DNA of the CDR3: TGTGCCAGCAGCTTGATGGTGCAGAATTACGAGCAGTACTTC.

This sequence joins TRBV7-9 and TRBJ2-5; D may be TRBD1 or TRBD2 (5 bases each). This CDR3 comprises 15 residues. Trimming left V 5 bases short and J 5 bases short, with 18 bases between. The germline gives CDR1 SEHNR, CDR2 FQNEAQ (reference sequence). CDR3 residues: CASSPGLSWGETQYF. The CDR3 DNA is TGTGCCAGCAGCCCCGGGTTATCATGGGGGGAGACCCAGTACTTC.

The chain carries TRBV5-1 and TRBJ2-3, with D unresolved. The CDR3 has 16 amino acids. Trimming took 0 bases from V and 0 from J, leaving 11 bases between them. Germline CDR1 SGHRS, CDR2 YFSETQ. CDR3 residues: CASSLALATSTDTQYF. The DNA for the CDR3 is TGCGCCAGCAGCTTGGCCCTCGCTACTAGCACAGATACGCAGTATTTT.

The chain couples TRBV27 to TRBJ1-5; maybe TRBD1 (6 bases). CDR1 MNHEY and CDR2 SMNVEV come from the germline V gene (reference sequence). V was pared by 6 bases and J by 6 bases, with 18 bases between. The CDR3 runs 15 residues. The CDR3 loop reads CASRRFGQGFQPQHF. In DNA, the CDR3 is TGTGCCAGCAGAAGGTTCGGGCAGGGGTTTCAGCCCCAGCATTTT.

V is TRBV6-6 and J is TRBJ2-5; D uncertain. Germline lookup yields CDR1 MNHNY and CDR2 SVGAGI (reference sequence). This CDR3 is built from 12 residues. V lost 2 bases and J 4 bases, leaving 5 bases between the germline ends. The DNA for the CDR3 is TGTGCCAGCAGTTACGTTTTAGAGACCCAGTACTTC. Encoded protein: CASSYVLETQYF.

This rearrangement joins TRBV19 to TRBJ2-7; 11 nucleotides line up with TRBD2. Unmatched junction bases numbered 5, after V lost 5 bases and J lost 2 bases. CDR1 is LNHDA, CDR2 SQIVND, per germline (reference sequence). This CDR3 is built from 15 residues. The CDR3 DNA reads as TGTGCCAGTAGTTCCGGGACTAGCGGAACCTACGAGCAGTACTTC. It yields the protein CASSSGTSGTYEQYF. The full variable domain, its missing parts supplied by reference TRBV19 and TRBJ2-7, is DGGITQSPKYLFRKEGQNVTLSCEQNLNHDAMYWYRQDPGQGLRLIYYSQIVNDFQKGDIAEGYSVSREKKESFPLTVTSAQKNPTAFYLCASSSGTSGTYEQYFGPGTRLTVT.

The chain employs TRBV29-1 and TRBJ1-1, with no clear D. The V and J ends lost 4 bases and 1 base respectively, with 7 bases between them. This CDR3 region has 12 residues. Germline CDR1 reads SQVTM; CDR2 reads ANQGSEA. Written as DNA, the CDR3 is TGCAGCGTTGGACACGGGAACACTGAAGCTTTCTTT. It encodes CSVGHGNTEAFF.

A single count supports this clone. The chain joins TRBV5-4 to TRBJ2-7, with D maybe TRBD2 (5 bases). V was pared by 6 bases and J by 5 bases, with 21 bases between. This CDR3 comprises 15 residues. Germline assignment: CDR1 SGHNT and CDR2 YYREEE (reference sequence). For the CDR3, the DNA is TGTGCCAGCAACCCCGTTGGGCGGGCTCAGGACGAGCAGTACTTC. It yields the protein CASNPVGRAQDEQYF.

The gene calls are TRBV28 and TRBJ1-6; 8 bases map to TRBD1. Germline V gene sequence: CDR1 MDHEN, CDR2 SYDVKM. Germline trimming cut 6 bases from V and 10 bases from J; bases unmatched to any gene: 8. This CDR3 has 14 residues. This CDR3 reads CASRRTGWFSPLHF. CDR3 nucleotides: TGTGCCAGCAGGAGGACAGGGTGGTTCTCACCCCTCCACTTT.

The rearrangement links TRBV19 to TRBJ1-2; 9 nucleotides align to TRBD1. The CDR3 sequence is 15 residues long. Looked up from germline, CDR1 is LNHDA and CDR2 is SQIVND (reference sequence). Losses at the gene ends were 11 bases for V and 8 bases for J; bases not matched to a gene: 18. The chain's CDR3 is CAPGTGIFLRWGYTF. CDR3 coding DNA: TGTGCCCCGGGGACAGGGATTTTTCTTCGGTGGGGCTACACCTTC.